Shown below are 26 T cell receptor beta chains from a single sample sequenced in a study of T cells after yellow fever vaccination. TCRdb re-called the 5' RACE reads through MiXCR, storing one row per CDR3 protein. The repertoire has fewer than 350,000 distinct CDR3 sequences, around 4% of them found once; the top ten carry around 20%. Material: PBMCs, obtained on the day of the yellow fever booster vaccination. The origin of the receptors is a young man who received the YFV17D yellow fever vaccine.

CDR3 in amino acids: CASRAKAGSQYF. The CDR3 DNA reads as TGTGCCAGCAGAGCAAAGGCGGGGAGCCAGTACTTC. The rearrangement joins TRBV7-3 to TRBJ2-5, with D perhaps matching TRBD2 (6 bases). The V end was cut by 6 bases, the J end by 10 bases, with 15 bases between. The CDR3 sequence is 12 residues long. CDR1 and CDR2 (germline): SGHTA, FQGTGA. The complete variable domain, with remaining parts taken from reference TRBV7-3 and TRBJ2-5, reads GAGVSQTPSNKVTEKGKYVELRCDPISGHTALYWYRQSLGQGPEFLIYFQGTGAADDSGLPNDRFFAVRPEGSVSTLKIQRTERGDSAVYLCASRAKAGSQYFGPGTRLLVL.

The sample holds a few counts of this clonotype. The chain recombines TRBV6-1 with TRBJ1-4; possibly TRBD1 for D (5 bases). Germline-derived CDR1 and CDR2 are MNHNS and SASEGT. This CDR3 contains 15 residues. V lost 10 bases and J 4 bases, leaving 19 bases between the germline ends. In DNA form, the CDR3 reads TGTGCCAACCTGATTGACGGACAAATTAATGAAAAACTGTTTTTT. It translates to CANLIDGQINEKLFF.

In this sample, this clonotype turned up many times. The chain joins TRBV4-1 to TRBJ1-1; D gene unclear. CDR3 length: 12 residues. Germline V gene sequence: CDR1 MGHRA, CDR2 YSYEKL. V gave up 0 bases and J gave up 10 bases, with 9 bases separating them. The CDR3 DNA follows: TGCGCCAGCAGCCAAGAGGGCCTCATAGCTTTCTTT. Its protein product is CASSQEGLIAFF.

This clonotype was seen at least ten times. V usage is TRBV7-3 and J usage is TRBJ2-3, with D unresolved. V dropped 5 bases and J dropped 2 bases, with 11 bases sitting between them. CDR1 SGHTA and CDR2 FQGTGA come from the germline V gene. The CDR3 length is 14 residues. The CDR3 DNA follows: TGTGCCAGCAGCCCCGGACCAGCCACAGATACGCAGTATTTT. Translating it yields CASSPGPATDTQYF.

The chain carries TRBV24-1 and TRBJ1-2; tentative D call: TRBD1 (5 bases). V was pared by 9 bases and J by 2 bases, with 15 bases between. CDR1 is KGHDR and CDR2 is SFDVKD in the germline V gene. The CDR3 loop spans 14 amino acids. DNA for the CDR3: TGTGCCACCGGGGCCGGCGAGCGCAACTATGGCTACACCTTC. It specifies CATGAGERNYGYTF.

This clonotype was seen only a few times. This sequence joins TRBV12-3 or TRBV12-4 and TRBJ2-3; D is unresolved. V lost 6 bases to trimming and J lost 2 bases, with 12 bases between them. CDR3 length equals 14 residues. The CDR3 nucleotides read TGTGCCAGCAGCTCGATCTCATACACAGATACGCAGTATTTT. Its protein is CASSSISYTDTQYF.

This clonotype was seen only a few times. This chain connects TRBV7-9 to TRBJ2-5; D unclear. Trimming stripped 11 bases from V and 3 bases from J, with 19 bases between. The CDR3 contains 14 residues. Germline V CDR1 and CDR2: SEHNR, FQNEAQ (reference sequence). The CDR3 loop reads CAGEDPAYKETQYF. The CDR3 coding sequence is TGTGCCGGCGAAGACCCCGCGTACAAAGAGACCCAGTACTTC.

The CDR3 DNA follows: TGTGCCAGCAGTATACCAACTAATGAAAAACTGTTTTTT. Translating gives CASSIPTNEKLFF. The chain combines TRBV12-3 or TRBV12-4 with TRBJ1-4; D unclear. There are 13 residues in the CDR3. The germline V and J ends were trimmed by 5 bases and 0 bases, with 4 bases remaining between them.

Many counts were recorded for this clonotype. CDR3 region: CASSPEGVRNQPQHF. The CDR3, as DNA: TGTGCCAGCAGCCCGGAGGGGGTTCGTAATCAGCCCCAGCATTTT. This chain links TRBV7-2 with TRBJ1-5; possible D gene TRBD1, 6 bases. In germline, CDR1 is SGHTA, CDR2 FQGNSA. This CDR3 has 15 amino acids. The V gene lost 5 bases and the J gene lost 4 bases, with 15 bases spanning the gap.

This clonotype was detected only a few times. This chain connects TRBV7-8 to TRBJ2-2, with TRBD2 matching over 7 bases. The germline V gene encodes CDR1 SGHVS and CDR2 FQNEAQ. The CDR3 is 14 amino acids. Germline trimming cut 6 bases from V and 5 bases from J; bases unmatched to any gene: 6. CDR3 sequence (DNA): TGTGCCAGCAGGCAGCTAGCGGTGACCGGGGAGCTGTTTTTT. It codes for CASRQLAVTGELFF.

The sample holds many counts of this clonotype. V and J are TRBV25-1 and TRBJ2-7, with 9 bases fitting TRBD1. The germline CDR1 and CDR2 sequences are MGHDK and SYGVNS. The length of the CDR3 is 17 residues. V lost 4 bases to trimming and J lost 3 bases; unmatched junction nucleotides: 13. The CDR3 protein is CASSALTDRGRSYEQYF. As DNA, the CDR3 is TGTGCCAGCAGTGCCCTAACGGACAGGGGACGGAGCTACGAGCAGTACTTC.

This clonotype was picked up many times. The V and J genes are TRBV7-9 and TRBJ2-3, with D possibly matching TRBD1 (6 bases). The CDR3 extends over 12 amino acids. The ends were cut back, 2 bases at V and 6 bases at J, with 6 bases in the middle. Germline assignment: CDR1 SEHNR and CDR2 FQNEAQ (reference sequence). CDR3 region: CASSLQGDTQYF. The CDR3 region has the DNA TGTGCCAGCAGCTTACAGGGGGATACGCAGTATTTT. The variable domain in full, completed from reference TRBV7-9 and TRBJ2-3, reads DTGVSQNPRHKITKRGQNVTFRCDPISEHNRLYWYRQTLGQGPEFLTYFQNEAQLEKSRLLSDRFSAERPKGSFSTLEIQRTEQGDSAMYLCASSLQGDTQYFGPGTRLTVL.

Only a few counts were recorded for this clonotype. This sequence joins TRBV20-1 and TRBJ2-7; TRBD2 matches 10 bases. V gave up 3 bases and J gave up 4 bases; unmatched junction bases: 9. The germline V gene encodes CDR1 DFQATT and CDR2 SNEGSKA (reference sequence). The CDR3 totals 15 residues. In DNA form, the CDR3 reads TGCAGTGCTAGGCCCAGGAAGCGGGGGGGTTACGAGCAGTACGTC. This translates into CSARPRKRGGYEQYV.

This clonotype was observed at least ten times. The chain couples TRBV7-9 to TRBJ2-5; D is perhaps TRBD2 (6 bases). Per germline, CDR1 SEHNR and CDR2 FQNEAQ (reference sequence). The CDR3 loop spans 15 amino acids. The V and J ends lost 6 bases and 0 bases respectively, with 14 bases between them. The CDR3 sequence is CASSLAGGDQETQYF. The CDR3 nucleotides are TGTGCCAGCAGTCTTGCAGGAGGGGACCAAGAGACCCAGTACTTC.

The chain joins TRBV20-1 to TRBJ1-1; tentatively, D is TRBD1 (5 bases). The CDR3 spans 11 residues. CDR1 is DFQATT and CDR2 is SNEGSKA in the germline V gene (reference sequence). V lost 1 base and J 11 bases, leaving 11 bases between the germline ends. The CDR3 bases are TGCAGTGCTAGAGTGTCCCGGGGGGCTTTCTTT. Translation gives CSARVSRGAFF.

Ten or more counts support this clonotype. This chain links TRBV7-2 with TRBJ1-6, with TRBD1 matching over 7 bases. The CDR3 covers 15 residues. Trimming removed 4 bases from V and 9 bases from J; junction bases left unmatched: 9. The germline CDR1 and CDR2 sequences are SGHTA and FQGNSA. CDR3 amino acids: CASSSTGDRSSPLHF. Written as DNA, the CDR3 is TGTGCCAGCAGCTCAACAGGGGATCGTTCTTCACCCCTCCACTTT.

This clonotype has ten or more counts. The V and J genes are TRBV4-1 and TRBJ1-6, with D possibly matching TRBD1 (5 bases). The ends were cut back, 2 bases at V and 5 bases at J, with 16 bases in the middle. Germline CDR1 and CDR2: MGHRA and YSYEKL. The CDR3 spans 17 residues. CDR3 in amino acids: CASSQLDMGLNNSPLHF. CDR3 DNA: TGCGCCAGCAGCCAACTAGACATGGGACTGAATAATTCACCCCTCCACTTT.

The V call is TRBV5-1, the J call TRBJ2-5, with 9 bases identical to TRBD2. CDR3 length equals 16 residues. CDR1 and CDR2 (germline): SGHRS, YFSETQ. V shed 0 bases, J shed 4 bases, and the junction held 7 bases outside the gene matches. In DNA, the CDR3 is TGCGCCAGCAGCTTGGGGGTAGCGGGGGTCGGAGAGACCCAGTACTTC. This encodes CASSLGVAGVGETQYF. Combining the CDR3 with reference TRBV5-1 and TRBJ2-5 gives the whole variable domain KAGVTQTPRYLIKTRGQQVTLSCSPISGHRSVSWYQQTPGQGLQFLFEYFSETQRNKGNFPGRFSGRQFSNSRSEMNVSTLELGDSALYLCASSLGVAGVGETQYFGPGTRLLVL.

This clonotype was counted a few times. The J gene is TRBJ1-5, the V gene TRBV7-9; tentative D call: TRBD1 (5 bases). Trimming pared 1 base from V and 11 bases from J, leaving 15 bases between. The CDR3 length is 14 residues. CDR1 SEHNR and CDR2 FQNEAQ come from the germline V gene (reference sequence). The CDR3 loop is CASSLGGEGAAQHF. The CDR3 coding sequence is TGTGCCAGCAGCTTAGGGGGGGAAGGGGCAGCCCAGCATTTT. Supplemented by reference TRBV7-9 and TRBJ1-5, the full variable domain reads DTGVSQNPRHKITKRGQNVTFRCDPISEHNRLYWYRQTLGQGPEFLTYFQNEAQLEKSRLLSDRFSAERPKGSFSTLEIQRTEQGDSAMYLCASSLGGEGAAQHFGDGTRLSIL.

In this sample, this clonotype turned up many times. The rearrangement joins TRBV5-1 to TRBJ2-7; D might be TRBD2 (6 bases). Germline V gives CDR1 SGHRS, CDR2 YFSETQ. The CDR3 runs to 15 residues. V lost 0 bases to trimming and J lost 0 bases, with 10 bases between them. This chain's CDR3 is CASSLDPGSSYEQYF. The CDR3 DNA follows: TGCGCCAGCAGCTTGGATCCCGGGAGCTCCTACGAGCAGTACTTC.

There are a few counts of this clonotype. The rearrangement uses TRBV7-9 and TRBJ2-1; D possibly corresponds to TRBD2 (8 bases). The CDR3 loop spans 13 amino acids. V was cut by 11 bases and J by 8 bases, with 19 bases left in between. Per the germline V gene, CDR1 is SEHNR and CDR2 is FQNEAQ (reference sequence). Here the CDR3 DNA reads TGTGCCTACGAGGGGGCGCGGGAGGATGAGCAGTTCTTC. Protein: CAYEGAREDEQFF. Drawing the rest from reference TRBV7-9 and TRBJ2-1, the complete variable domain is DTGVSQNPRHKITKRGQNVTFRCDPISEHNRLYWYRQTLGQGPEFLTYFQNEAQLEKSRLLSDRFSAERPKGSFSTLEIQRTEQGDSAMYLCAYEGAREDEQFFGPGTRLTVL.

The chain links TRBV6-5 to TRBJ1-4; 7 nucleotides agree with TRBD1. This CDR3 region has 14 residues. Trimming cost V 4 bases and J 8 bases; bases outside gene matches: 7. Germline CDR1 reads MNHEY; CDR2 reads SVGAGI. CDR3 region: CASSSLTGTEKLFF. The CDR3 nucleotides are TGTGCCAGCAGTTCATTGACAGGGACCGAAAAACTGTTTTTT.

This clonotype has a count of ten or more. J is TRBJ2-1 and V is TRBV7-3; TRBD2 agrees at 8 bases. Germline values: CDR1 SGHTA, CDR2 FQGTGA. This CDR3 is built from 16 residues. V shed 5 bases and J 4 bases; nucleotides not matched to a gene: 10. The CDR3 DNA reads TGTGCCAGCAGCGCCGGGGGGGGCCTAGGGTACAATGAGCAGTTCTTC. Protein: CASSAGGGLGYNEQFF.

Many counts were recorded for this clonotype. The chain recombines TRBV20-1 with TRBJ1-1; D is unresolved. There are 13 residues in the CDR3. Germline V gene sequence: CDR1 DFQATT, CDR2 SNEGSKA (reference sequence). Trimming cost V 6 bases and J 0 bases, with 11 bases left between them. For the CDR3, the DNA is TGCAGTGCCACAATTCCCTTGAACACTGAAGCTTTCTTT. Its translation is CSATIPLNTEAFF.

The genes are TRBV20-1 and TRBJ2-1; tentatively, D is TRBD1 (6 bases). The CDR3 is 16 residues long. Trimming cost V 0 bases and J 0 bases, with 12 bases left between them. Germline V lookup: CDR1 DFQATT, CDR2 SNEGSKA (reference sequence). CDR3 in amino acids: CSARDGGPSSYNEQFF. The CDR3 nucleotides are TGCAGTGCTAGAGATGGGGGCCCGAGCTCCTACAATGAGCAGTTCTTC.

The V and J genes are TRBV12-3 or TRBV12-4 and TRBJ2-1; no clear D gene. The V end was cut by 1 base, the J end by 5 bases, with 6 bases between. This CDR3 region has 13 residues. CDR3 sequence: CASSLVENNEQFF. The CDR3 nucleotides are TGTGCCAGCAGTTTAGTGGAGAACAATGAGCAGTTCTTC.